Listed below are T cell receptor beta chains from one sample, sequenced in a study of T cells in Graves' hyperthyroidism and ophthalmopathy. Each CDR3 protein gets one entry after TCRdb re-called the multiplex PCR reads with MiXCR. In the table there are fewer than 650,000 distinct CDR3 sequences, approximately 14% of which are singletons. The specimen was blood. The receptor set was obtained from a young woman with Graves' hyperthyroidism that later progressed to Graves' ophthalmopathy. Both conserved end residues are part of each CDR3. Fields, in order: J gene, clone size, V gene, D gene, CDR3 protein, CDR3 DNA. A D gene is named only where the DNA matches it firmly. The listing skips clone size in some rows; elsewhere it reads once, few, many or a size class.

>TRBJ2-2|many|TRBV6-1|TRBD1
CASTLGQAQPLTGELFF
TGTGCCAGCACTCTCGGACAGGCGCAGCCTCTGACCGGGGAGCTGTTTTTT
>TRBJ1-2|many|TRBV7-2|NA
CASSLARRQTYGYTF
TGTGCCAGCAGCTTAGCCCGAAGGCAGACCTATGGCTACACCTTC
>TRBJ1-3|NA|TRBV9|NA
CASSVGGTTGNTIYF
TGTGCCAGCAGCGTCGGGGGTACAACTGGAAACACCATATATTTT
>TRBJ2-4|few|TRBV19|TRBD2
CASEGLAGGPDPAKNIQYF
TGTGCCAGTGAGGGACTAGCGGGTGGGCCGGACCCAGCCAAAAACATTCAGTACTTC
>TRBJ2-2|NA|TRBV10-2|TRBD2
CASSGASGRSPNTGELFF
TGCGCCAGCAGTGGTGCCAGCGGGAGATCCCCGAACACCGGGGAGCTGTTTTTT
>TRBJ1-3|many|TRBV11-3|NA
CASSLVYGSGNTIYF
TGTGCCAGCAGCTTAGTGTACGGGAGCGGAAACACCATATATTTT
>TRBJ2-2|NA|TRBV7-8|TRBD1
CGQGATNTGGLFF
TGTGGTCAGGGGGCCACGAACACCGGGGGGCTGTTTTTT
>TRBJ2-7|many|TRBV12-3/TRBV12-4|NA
CASSLSTYSYEQYF
TGTGCCAGCAGTTTATCGACGTACTCCTACGAGCAGTACTTC
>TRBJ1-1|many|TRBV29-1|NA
CSVAGARGTEAFF
TGCAGCGTAGCAGGGGCGAGGGGCACTGAAGCTTTCTTT
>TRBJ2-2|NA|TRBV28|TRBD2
CASSPSREGTTNTGELFF
TGTGCCAGCAGTCCCTCGCGGGAGGGTACCACGAACACCGGGGAGCTGTTTTTT
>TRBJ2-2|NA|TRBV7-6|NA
CASSLGRGGELFF
TGTGCCAGCAGCTTGGGGCGAGGCGGGGAGCTGTTTTTT
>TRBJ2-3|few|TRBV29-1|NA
CSVRRAAPTDTQYF
TGCAGCGTTAGGCGCGCTGCCCCCACAGATACGCAGTATTTT
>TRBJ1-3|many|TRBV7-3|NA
CASSPYSGNTIYF
TGTGCCAGCAGCCCCTACTCTGGAAACACCATATATTTT
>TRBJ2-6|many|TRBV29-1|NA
CSVEDRPGANVLTF
TGCAGCGTTGAGGATCGGCCCGGGGCCAACGTCCTGACTTTC
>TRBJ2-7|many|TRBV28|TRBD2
CASSLSGRGGYEQYF
TGTGCCAGCAGCCTGAGCGGGAGGGGTGGCTACGAGCAGTACTTC
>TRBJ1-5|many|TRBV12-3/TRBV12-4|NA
CATSPTSNQPQHF
TGTGCCACCTCCCCGACAAGCAATCAGCCCCAGCATTTT
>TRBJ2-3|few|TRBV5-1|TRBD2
CASSLAGREGRADTQYF
TGCGCCAGCAGCTTGGCGGGCCGGGAGGGCCGAGCAGATACGCAGTATTTT
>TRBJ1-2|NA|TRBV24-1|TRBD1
CATSASGTGYGYTF
TGTGCCACCAGTGCGTCCGGGACAGGCTATGGCTACACCTTC
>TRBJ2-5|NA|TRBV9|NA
CASSVGGREETQYF
TGTGCCAGCAGCGTAGGGGGACGGGAAGAGACCCAGTACTTC
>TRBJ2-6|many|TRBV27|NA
CASTLRRAGANVLTF
TGTGCCAGCACACTCAGGAGGGCCGGGGCCAACGTCCTGACTTTC
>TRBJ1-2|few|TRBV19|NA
CASIPATGANYGYTF
TGTGCCAGTATCCCTGCGACAGGAGCTAACTATGGCTACACCTTC
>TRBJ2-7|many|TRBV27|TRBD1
CASSPTGGGIHEQYF
TGTGCCAGCAGTCCTACAGGGGGCGGGATCCACGAGCAGTACTTC
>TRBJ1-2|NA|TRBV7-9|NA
CASSLDTSYGYTF
TGTGCCAGCAGCTTAGACACCAGCTATGGCTACACCTTC
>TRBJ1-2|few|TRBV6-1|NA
CAASYQMFYGYTF
TGTGCCGCTTCCTACCAGATGTTCTATGGCTACACCTTC
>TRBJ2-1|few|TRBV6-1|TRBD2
CASSDRGLAGGRVEQFF
TGTGCCAGCAGTGATAGGGGACTAGCGGGAGGGCGGGTTGAGCAGTTCTTC
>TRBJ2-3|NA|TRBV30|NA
CAWSNLGSGTDTQYF
TGTGCCTGGAGTAATCTCGGCAGCGGAACAGATACGCAGTATTTT
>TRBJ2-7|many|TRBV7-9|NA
CASSRRGGERVKTYEQYF
TGTGCCAGCAGCCGACGCGGCGGTGAGCGGGTAAAGACCTACGAGCAGTACTTC
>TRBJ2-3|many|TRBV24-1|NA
CATSEAAGRRDTQYF
TGTGCCACCAGTGAGGCTGCCGGGAGACGCGATACGCAGTATTTT
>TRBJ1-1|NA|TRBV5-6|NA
CASRWSKNTEAFF
TGTGCCAGCAGGTGGTCAAAAAACACTGAAGCTTTCTTT
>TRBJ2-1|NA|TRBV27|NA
CASSSQALSYNEQFF
TGTGCCAGCAGTTCCCAGGCCCTCTCCTACAATGAGCAGTTCTTC